The following is a T cell receptor (beta chain) sequence with its context. The sample originates from a study of blood T cell repertoires in COVID-19. The overall study: Sites in the United States, Italy and Spain provided acute and convalescent COVID-19 samples. T cells, B-cell-depleted T cells, or PBMCs supplied cDNA or gDNA.

The CDR3 is 13 amino acids. Trimming cost V 2 bases and J 0 bases, with 5 bases left between them. Germline V gives CDR1 GTSNPN, CDR2 SVGIG (reference sequence). Original methodology: Amplification with reference gene primers provided the estimates of nucleated cell counts. Data came from immunoSEQ multiplex PCR; TCRdb stores just in-frame clones and leaves some out. V and J calls and clone size come straight from that table; D and trimming were deduced from the DNA. The sample holds around 70,000 clones, roughly 90% seen once. V gene TRBV30 combines with J gene TRBJ2-1; D call uncertain. The receptor's source is a human donor in a cohort sampled during active COVID-19. Sequencing was done on a sample of peripheral blood. The CDR3 DNA follows: TGTGCCTGGAGTAGGAGCTCCTACAATGAGCAGTTCTTC. Protein product: CAWSRSSYNEQFF.